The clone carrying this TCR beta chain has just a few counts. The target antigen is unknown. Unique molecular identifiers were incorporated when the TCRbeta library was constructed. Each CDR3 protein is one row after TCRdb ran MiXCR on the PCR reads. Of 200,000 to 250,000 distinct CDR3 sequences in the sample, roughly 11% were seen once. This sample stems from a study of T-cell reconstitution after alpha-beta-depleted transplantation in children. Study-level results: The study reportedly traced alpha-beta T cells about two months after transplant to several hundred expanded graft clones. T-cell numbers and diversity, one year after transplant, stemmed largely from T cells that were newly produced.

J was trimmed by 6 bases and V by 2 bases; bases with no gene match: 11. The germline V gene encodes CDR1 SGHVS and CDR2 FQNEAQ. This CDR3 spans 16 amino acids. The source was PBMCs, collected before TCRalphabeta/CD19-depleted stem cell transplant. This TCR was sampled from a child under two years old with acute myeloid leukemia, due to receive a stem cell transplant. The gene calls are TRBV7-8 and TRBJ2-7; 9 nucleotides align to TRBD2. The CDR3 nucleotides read TGTGCCAGCAGCTTAATTACTAGCGGGCCCACGGTCGAGCAGTACTTC. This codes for CASSLITSGPTVEQYF. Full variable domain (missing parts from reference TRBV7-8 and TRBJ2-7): GAGVSQSPRYKVAKRGQDVALRCDPISGHVSLFWYQQALGQGPEFLTYFQNEAQLDKSGLPSDRFFAERPEGSVSTLKIQRTQQEDSAVYLCASSLITSGPTVEQYFGPGTRLTVT.